This T cell receptor (beta chain) was sequenced in a study of blood T cell repertoires in COVID-19. In the study overall: Acute-phase and convalescent COVID-19 samples originated in the United States, Italy and Spain. PBMCs, B-cell-depleted T cells, or T cells provided the cDNA or gDNA that made up the material.

As handled by the study authors: Cell counts per sample came from amplifying reference gene primers. Profiled with immunoSEQ multiplex PCR; TCRdb holds only in-frame clones, not every one. That table supplies the V and J calls and clone size; D and trimming were determined from the DNA. Among 200,000 or so clones listed, about 80% were seen once. The germline CDR1 and CDR2 sequences are SGHAT and FQDESV (reference sequence). V lost 6 bases and J 3 bases, leaving 15 bases between the germline ends. This CDR3 contains 14 residues. This TCR was sampled from a woman under 40 who had recovered from COVID-19. The chain employs TRBV11-1 and TRBJ2-7, with D possibly TRBD1 on 5 matching bases. Sequences were obtained from peripheral blood. In DNA, the CDR3 is TGTGCCAGCAGTAATAGGGGCAGCCACTACGAGCAGTACTTC. It is translated as CASSNRGSHYEQYF.